The clone carrying this T cell receptor beta chain was seen only a few times. Antigen: not known. This sample is part of a study of untreated major depressive disorder. Some clones are missing from TCRdb's copy, which holds only in-frame ones; the method was immunoSEQ multiplex PCR. The sample carries about 15,000 clones, approximately 91% recorded once. V gave up 6 bases and J gave up 2 bases; unmatched junction bases: 6. Germline values: CDR1 MNHNS, CDR2 SASEGT. The length of the CDR3 is 15 residues. Participants were all of European descent. Magnetic negative selection enriched CD4+ T cells from thawed PBMCs. Around 95% CD4+ purity was typical by flow cytometry. General study points: The small study sample limits how generally findings apply. Compared with controls, depressed patients showed more TRBV05-01 (Vbeta 5.1) usage in CD4+ T cells.

The rearrangement uses TRBV6-1 and TRBJ1-3, with 8 bases fitting TRBD1. The clonotype comes from a man aged 25-45 years with major depressive disorder. The sample comprised CD4+ T cells from PBMCs. CDR3 nucleotide sequence: TGTGCCAGCAGGCCACAGGGGGGGCCTGGAAACACCATATATTTT. It codes for CASRPQGGPGNTIYF.